This TCR beta chain was profiled in a study of cytomegalovirus exposure and HLA in healthy donors. The CDR3 extends over 19 amino acids. V lost 1 base, J lost 4 bases, and 10 bases stayed unmatched. CDR1 MGHRA and CDR2 YSYEKL come from the germline V gene. This PCR relied on a set of 60 Vbeta primers and 13 Jbeta primers. Sequencing used immunoSEQ multiplex PCR; TCRdb keeps in-frame clones, though not all of them. The repertoire consists of 130,000 to 150,000 clones, with approximately 70% occurring once and the leading ten covering 13% to 15%. The sequencing input was PBMCs. The chain uses TRBV4-1 and TRBJ2-3; 14 bases are a match to TRBD2. This sequence originates from a human donor in good health. The CDR3 DNA reads TGCGCCAGCAGCCAAGCACCGGGACTAGCGGGAGATTCCCCAGATACGCAGTATTTT. Translating gives CASSQAPGLAGDSPDTQYF.